This T cell receptor (beta chain) was identified in a study of blood T cell repertoires in COVID-19. Study in general: Sites in the United States, Italy and Spain provided acute and convalescent COVID-19 samples. From T cells, B-cell-depleted T cells, or PBMCs came the material, which was cDNA or gDNA.

Recruited during active infection, patients (from Seattle) were subsequently followed longitudinally. In the original processing: From reference gene primer amplification, estimates of nucleated cell counts were derived. Method: immunoSEQ multiplex PCR; TCRdb's copy keeps in-frame clones and lacks some. That table supplies the V and J calls and clone size; D and trimming were determined from the DNA. Here the sample spans under 200,000 clones, roughly 84% being singletons. The sequenced sample consisted of peripheral blood. The receptor comes from a woman aged 65 to 85 with COVID-19, enrolled during active disease.

The CDR3 sequence is CASSLRDSYSNQPQHF. Written as DNA, the CDR3 is TGTGCCAGCAGTTTAAGGGACAGCTATAGCAATCAGCCCCAGCATTTT. J is TRBJ1-5 and V is TRBV28, with 7 bases that match TRBD1. This CDR3 spans 16 amino acids. Per the germline V gene, CDR1 is MDHEN and CDR2 is SYDVKM. V lost 2 bases to trimming and J lost 0 bases; unmatched junction nucleotides: 4.